These T cell receptor beta chains were read from a single sample in a study of blood T cell repertoires in COVID-19. Data came from immunoSEQ multiplex PCR; TCRdb stores just in-frame clones and leaves some out. The sample contains 200,000 to 250,000 clones, approximately 84% of which appear only once. Sequenced sample: peripheral blood. The receptor source for this set is a man in his forties or fifties with acute or convalescent COVID-19. Each CDR3 is given with its conserved first and last residue. D genes are given only for firm matches. Not every row has a clone size; where given, it reads once, few, many or a size class.

TRBJ1-2 | 19 | few | TRBV7-2 | TRBD1 | TGTGCCAGCAGCTTAGGAGTAGGGACAGGGGGCGAAGTCCAATATGGCTACACCTTC | CASSLGVGTGGEVQYGYTF
TRBJ1-2 | 13 | NA | TRBV7-2 | NA | TGTGCCAGCAGCCCCGGGACACTTTATGGCTACACCTTC | CASSPGTLYGYTF
TRBJ1-5 | 12 | NA | TRBV2 | NA | TGTGCCAGCGCAGGGACTGATCAGCCCCAGCATTTT | CASAGTDQPQHF
TRBJ1-1 | 12 | NA | TRBV3-1/TRBV3-2 | TRBD1 | TGTGCCAGCAGCCAGGACGACAGGGCAGCTTTCTTT | CASSQDDRAAFF
TRBJ1-4 | 14 | NA | TRBV2 | NA | TGTGCCAGCAGTGAATCCCGAACTAATGAAAAACTGTTTTTT | CASSESRTNEKLFF
TRBJ1-6 | 14 | few | TRBV11-2 | NA | TGTGCCAGCAGCTACGTTGCAGGCAATTCACCCCTCCACTTT | CASSYVAGNSPLHF
TRBJ1-1 | 15 | NA | TRBV9 | TRBD1 | TGTGCCAGCAGCTCGGACAGGGCTGGAGGAACTGAAGCTTTCTTT | CASSSDRAGGTEAFF
TRBJ2-2 | 16 | NA | TRBV6-6 | NA | TGTGCCAGCAGTTATGACACCCGGTGGGTCACCGGGGAGCTGTTTTTT | CASSYDTRWVTGELFF
TRBJ1-2 | 14 | NA | TRBV3-1/TRBV3-2 | TRBD1 | TGTGCCAGCAGCCAAGTCGGGACAGGGGATGGCTACACCTTC | CASSQVGTGDGYTF
TRBJ1-1 | 12 | NA | TRBV7-9 | TRBD1 | TGTGCCAGCAGCTCTACAGGGGCCGAAGCTTTCTTT | CASSSTGAEAFF
TRBJ2-1 | 15 | NA | TRBV7-2 | NA | TGTGCCAGCAGCTTACCCGGGTCACCCTACAATGAGCAGTTCTTC | CASSLPGSPYNEQFF
TRBJ1-6 | 16 | NA | TRBV6-2/TRBV6-3 | TRBD1 | TGTGCCAGCAGTCGGTCTTGGACAGGAGCAAATTCACCCCTCCACTTT | CASSRSWTGANSPLHF
TRBJ2-2 | 14 | NA | TRBV6-2/TRBV6-3 | NA | TGTGCCAGCAGTAGACAGACCAACACCGGGGAGCTGTTTTTT | CASSRQTNTGELFF
TRBJ2-1 | 16 | NA | TRBV28 | TRBD1 | TGTGCCAGCAGTGAATCACCGGGACAGGGATGGCATGAGCAGTTCTTC | CASSESPGQGWHEQFF
TRBJ2-2 | 14 | NA | TRBV6-5 | NA | TGTGCCAGCGGCGCGGGATTGAACACCGGGGAGCTGTTTTTT | CASGAGLNTGELFF
TRBJ2-7 | 16 | NA | TRBV13 | NA | TGTGCCAGCAGCTTAGGCCTCTACAGGATGGGCTACGAGCAGTACTTC | CASSLGLYRMGYEQYF
TRBJ2-2 | 14 | NA | TRBV7-9 | NA | TGTGCCAGCAGCTCTACAGGGATAGCCGGGGAGCTGTTTTTT | CASSSTGIAGELFF
TRBJ1-3 | 15 | few | TRBV18 | NA | TGTGCCAGCTCACCAAGTCAGGGTCGAAGGGACACCATATATTTT | CASSPSQGRRDTIYF
TRBJ1-1 | 13 | NA | TRBV6-5 | NA | TGTGCCAGCGGGCGGGGCTTGAACACTGAAGCTTTCTTT | CASGRGLNTEAFF
TRBJ1-1 | 15 | NA | TRBV27 | NA | TGTGCCAGCAGTTTATCGACAGGATATAAGGGTGAAGCTTTCTTT | CASSLSTGYKGEAFF
TRBJ1-3 | 18 | many | TRBV9 | NA | TGTGCCAGCAGCCCACAGGCGGGACCTCCCTCCTCTGGAAACACCATATATTTT | CASSPQAGPPSSGNTIYF
TRBJ2-1 | 15 | NA | TRBV9 | TRBD2 | TGTGCCAGCAGCCCCTATAGCGGGGGATACAATGAGCAGTTCTTC | CASSPYSGGYNEQFF
TRBJ2-4 | 15 | NA | TRBV30 | NA | TGTGCCTGGAGTGTGGGGGGATTTGGCAAAAACATTCAGTACTTC | CAWSVGGFGKNIQYF
TRBJ1-3 | 16 | NA | TRBV18 | NA | TGTGCCAGCTCACCTCGAGGCTCGGCAGCCGGAAACACCATATATTTT | CASSPRGSAAGNTIYF
TRBJ2-7 | 14 | NA | TRBV2 | TRBD2 | TGTGCCAGAACACCACTAGCGGACTTCTACGAGCAGTACTTC | CARTPLADFYEQYF
TRBJ1-1 | 15 | once | TRBV14 | TRBD1 | TGTGCCAGCAGCGTAGGGACAGGTGGGGCCACTGAAGCTTTCTTT | CASSVGTGGATEAFF
TRBJ1-4 | 15 | NA | TRBV6-6 | NA | TGTGCCAGCAGTTACCGACAGGAAGCCGGTGAAAAACTGTTTTTT | CASSYRQEAGEKLFF
TRBJ1-1 | 15 | NA | TRBV4-3 | NA | TGCGCCAGCAGCCAAGATCGGGGGGCGGGCACTGAAGCTTTCTTT | CASSQDRGAGTEAFF
TRBJ2-7 | 12 | NA | TRBV6-1 | NA | TGTGCCAGCAGTGAAGCCGTCCGTGAGCAGTACTTC | CASSEAVREQYF
TRBJ1-5 | 15 | NA | TRBV5-6 | NA | TGTGCCAGCAGCTCAGGGGCGGATCCGATTCAGCCCCAGCATTTT | CASSSGADPIQPQHF
TRBJ2-1 | 15 | NA | TRBV9 | NA | TGTGCCAGCAGCGCAACCTGGACAGCATACAATGAGCAGTTCTTC | CASSATWTAYNEQFF
TRBJ1-2 | 12 | few | TRBV7-9 | NA | TGTGCCAGCAATTTTAGGCAGGAAAGCTGCACCTTC | CASNFRQESCTF
TRBJ2-1 | 15 | NA | TRBV7-9 | NA | TGTGCCAGCAGCCGATTTTCGACGCGGAACAATGAGCAGTTCTTC | CASSRFSTRNNEQFF
TRBJ1-2 | 12 | NA | TRBV3-1/TRBV3-2 | NA | TGTGCCAGCAGCGAGAGGGAAAGAGGCTACACCTTC | CASSERERGYTF
TRBJ1-2 | 14 | NA | TRBV9 | NA | TGTGCCAGCAGCGTAGAGCCCCGAGTTAGCGGCTACACCTTC | CASSVEPRVSGYTF
TRBJ2-2 | 14 | NA | TRBV7-2 | NA | TGTGCCAGCAGAAAAAGGACAGCCACCGGGGAGCTGTTTTTT | CASRKRTATGELFF